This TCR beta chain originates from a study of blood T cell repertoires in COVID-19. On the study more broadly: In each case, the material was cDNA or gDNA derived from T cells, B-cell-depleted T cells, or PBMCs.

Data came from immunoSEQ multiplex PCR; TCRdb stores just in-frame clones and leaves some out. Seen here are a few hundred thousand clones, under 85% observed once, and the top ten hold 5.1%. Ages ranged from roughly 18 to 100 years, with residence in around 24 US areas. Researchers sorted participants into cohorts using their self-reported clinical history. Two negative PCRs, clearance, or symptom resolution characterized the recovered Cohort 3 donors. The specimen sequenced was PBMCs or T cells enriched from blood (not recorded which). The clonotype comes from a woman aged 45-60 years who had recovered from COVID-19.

CDR3 DNA sequence: TGTGCCAGCAGCTTGGTCCATCGAATCAGAACCGGGGAGCTGTTTTTT. This sequence encodes CASSLVHRIRTGELFF. V usage is TRBV5-6 and J usage is TRBJ2-2; D not certain. The CDR3 is made up of 16 amino acids. The germline V and J ends were trimmed by 0 bases and 5 bases, with 14 bases remaining between them. Per the germline V gene, CDR1 is SGHDT and CDR2 is YYEEEE. The full variable domain, with the rest looked up from reference TRBV5-6 and TRBJ2-2, is DAGVTQSPTHLIKTRGQQVTLRCSPKSGHDTVSWYQQALGQGPQFIFQYYEEEERQRGNFPDRFSGHQFPNYSSELNVNALLLGDSALYLCASSLVHRIRTGELFFGEGSRLTVL.